The following is a T cell receptor (beta chain) sequence with its context. 13 Jbeta primers and 60 Vbeta primers were used for the PCR. Here immunoSEQ multiplex PCR was the method, and the copy in TCRdb shows in-frame clones only, minus some. The sample has 100,000 to 150,000 clones, 77% seen once. The sample originates from a study of cytomegalovirus exposure and HLA in healthy donors. Germline V gene lookup returns CDR1 WNHNN and CDR2 SYGVQD (reference sequence). There are 14 residues in the CDR3. The V gene lost 4 bases and the J gene lost 7 bases, with 17 bases spanning the gap. Sequences were obtained from PBMCs. The chain joins TRBV10-1 to TRBJ2-7; D ambiguous. The TCR sequence derives from a man between 18 and 35 years old in good health and CMV-seropositive. The CDR3 reads CASSGSAVTEEQYF. The CDR3 nucleotides read TGCGCCAGCAGTGGATCGGCGGTAACGGAGGAGCAGTACTTC.